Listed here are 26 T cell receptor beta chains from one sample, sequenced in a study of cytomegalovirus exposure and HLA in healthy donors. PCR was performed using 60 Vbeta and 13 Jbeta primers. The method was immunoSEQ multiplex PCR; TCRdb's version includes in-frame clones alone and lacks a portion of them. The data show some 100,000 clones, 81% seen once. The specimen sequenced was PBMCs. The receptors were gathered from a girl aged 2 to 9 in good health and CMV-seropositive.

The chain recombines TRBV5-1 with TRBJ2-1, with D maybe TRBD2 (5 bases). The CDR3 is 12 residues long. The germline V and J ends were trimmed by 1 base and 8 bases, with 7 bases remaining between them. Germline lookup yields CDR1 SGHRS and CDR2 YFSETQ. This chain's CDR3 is CASSLPGDEQFF. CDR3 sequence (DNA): TGCGCCAGCAGCTTGCCCGGGGATGAGCAGTTCTTC.

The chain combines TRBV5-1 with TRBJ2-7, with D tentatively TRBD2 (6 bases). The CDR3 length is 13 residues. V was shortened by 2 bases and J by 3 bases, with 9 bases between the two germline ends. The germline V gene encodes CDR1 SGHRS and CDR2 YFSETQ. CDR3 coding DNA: TGCGCCAGCAGCTTTGGACTACTCTACGAGCAGTACTTC. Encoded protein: CASSFGLLYEQYF.

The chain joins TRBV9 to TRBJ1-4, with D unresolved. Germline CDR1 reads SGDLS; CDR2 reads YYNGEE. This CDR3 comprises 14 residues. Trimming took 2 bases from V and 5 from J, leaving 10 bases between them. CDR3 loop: CASSVSSGNEKLFF. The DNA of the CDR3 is TGTGCCAGCAGCGTTAGTTCGGGGAATGAAAAACTGTTTTTT.

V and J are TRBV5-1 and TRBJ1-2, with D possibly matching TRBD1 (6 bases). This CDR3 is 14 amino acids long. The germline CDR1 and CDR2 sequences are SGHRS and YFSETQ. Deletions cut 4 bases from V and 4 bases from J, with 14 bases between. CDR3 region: CASSGRGGIYGYTF. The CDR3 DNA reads TGCGCCAGCAGCGGAAGGGGGGGGATCTATGGCTACACCTTC. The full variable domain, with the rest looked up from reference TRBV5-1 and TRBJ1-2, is KAGVTQTPRYLIKTRGQQVTLSCSPISGHRSVSWYQQTPGQGLQFLFEYFSETQRNKGNFPGRFSGRQFSNSRSEMNVSTLELGDSALYLCASSGRGGIYGYTFGSGTRLTVV.

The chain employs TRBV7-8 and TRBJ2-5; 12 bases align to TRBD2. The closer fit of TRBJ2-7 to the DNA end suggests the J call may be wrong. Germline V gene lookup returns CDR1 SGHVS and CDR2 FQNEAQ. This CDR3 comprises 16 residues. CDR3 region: CASSPGLAGGTYEQYF. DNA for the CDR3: TGTGCCAGCAGCCCGGGACTAGCGGGTGGGACCTACGAGCAGTACTTC.

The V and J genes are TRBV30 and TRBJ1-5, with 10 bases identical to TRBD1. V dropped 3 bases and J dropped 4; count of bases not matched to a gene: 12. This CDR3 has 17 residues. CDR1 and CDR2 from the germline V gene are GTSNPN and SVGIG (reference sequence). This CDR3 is CAWRAKERDRGNQPQHF. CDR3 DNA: TGTGCCTGGAGGGCGAAAGAAAGGGACAGGGGTAATCAGCCCCAGCATTTT.

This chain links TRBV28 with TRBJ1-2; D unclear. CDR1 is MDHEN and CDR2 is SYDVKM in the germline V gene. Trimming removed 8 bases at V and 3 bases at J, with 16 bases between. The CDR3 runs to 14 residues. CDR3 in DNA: TGTGCCAGCCATGTCCCCCCTCCAGACTATGGCTACACCTTC. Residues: CASHVPPPDYGYTF.

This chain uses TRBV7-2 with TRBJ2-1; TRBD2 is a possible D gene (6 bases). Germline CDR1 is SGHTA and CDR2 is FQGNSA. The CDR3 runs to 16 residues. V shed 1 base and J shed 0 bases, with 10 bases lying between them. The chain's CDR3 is CASSLDGSNSYNEQFF. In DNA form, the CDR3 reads TGTGCCAGCAGCTTAGACGGGAGCAACTCCTACAATGAGCAGTTCTTC. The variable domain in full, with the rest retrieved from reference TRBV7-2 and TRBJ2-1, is GAGVSQSPSNKVTEKGKDVELRCDPISGHTALYWYRQSLGQGLEFLIYFQGNSAPDKSGLPSDRFSAERTGGSVSTLTIQRTQQEDSAVYLCASSLDGSNSYNEQFFGPGTRLTVL.

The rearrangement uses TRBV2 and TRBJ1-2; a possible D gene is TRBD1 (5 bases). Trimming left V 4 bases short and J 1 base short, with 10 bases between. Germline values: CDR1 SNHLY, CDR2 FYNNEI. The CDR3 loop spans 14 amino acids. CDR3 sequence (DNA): TGTGCCAGCAGTGCCGGCGGGGGTAACTATGGCTACACCTTC. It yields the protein CASSAGGGNYGYTF.

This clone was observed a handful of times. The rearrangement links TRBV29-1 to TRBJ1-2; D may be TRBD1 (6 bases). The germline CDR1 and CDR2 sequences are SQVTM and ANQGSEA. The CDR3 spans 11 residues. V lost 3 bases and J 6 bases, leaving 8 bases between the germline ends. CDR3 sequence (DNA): TGCAGCGTTGACAGGGGCGATGGCTACACCTTC. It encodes CSVDRGDGYTF.

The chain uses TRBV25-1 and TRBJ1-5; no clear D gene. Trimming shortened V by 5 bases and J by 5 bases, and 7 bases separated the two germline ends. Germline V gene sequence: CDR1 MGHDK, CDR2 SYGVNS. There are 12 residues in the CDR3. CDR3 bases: TGTGCCAGCAGTCGAGACTATCAGCCCCAGCATTTT. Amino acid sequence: CASSRDYQPQHF.

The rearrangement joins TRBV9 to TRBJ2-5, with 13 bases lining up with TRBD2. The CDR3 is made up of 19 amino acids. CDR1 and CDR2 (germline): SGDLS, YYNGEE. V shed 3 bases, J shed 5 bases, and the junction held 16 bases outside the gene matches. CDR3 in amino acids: CASSAGPRTSGSLEETQYF. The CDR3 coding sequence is TGTGCCAGCAGCGCTGGGCCCAGGACTAGCGGGAGCTTAGAGGAGACCCAGTACTTC. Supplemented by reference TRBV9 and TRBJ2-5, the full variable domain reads DSGVTQTPKHLITATGQRVTLRCSPRSGDLSVYWYQQSLDQGLQFLIQYYNGEERAKGNILERFSAQQFPDLHSELNLSSLELGDSALYFCASSAGPRTSGSLEETQYFGPGTRLLVL.

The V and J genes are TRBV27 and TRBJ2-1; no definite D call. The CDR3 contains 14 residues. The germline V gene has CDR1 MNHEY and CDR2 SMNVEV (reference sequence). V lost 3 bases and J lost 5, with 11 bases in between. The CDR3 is CASSFYMTHNEQFF. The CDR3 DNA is TGTGCCAGCAGTTTTTACATGACTCACAATGAGCAGTTCTTC.

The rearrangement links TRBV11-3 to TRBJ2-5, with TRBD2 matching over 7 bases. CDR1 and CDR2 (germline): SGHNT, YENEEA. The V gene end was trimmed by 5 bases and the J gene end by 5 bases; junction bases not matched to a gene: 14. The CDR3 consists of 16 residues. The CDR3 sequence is CASSLLGGGEGETQYF. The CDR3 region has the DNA TGTGCCAGCAGCCTCCTGGGGGGAGGGGAAGGGGAGACCCAGTACTTC.

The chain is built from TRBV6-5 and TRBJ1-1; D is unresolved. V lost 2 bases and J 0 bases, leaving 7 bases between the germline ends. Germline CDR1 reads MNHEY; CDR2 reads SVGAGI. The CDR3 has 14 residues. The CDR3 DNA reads TGTGCCAGCAGTTACGGGCAGTTGAACACTGAAGCTTTCTTT. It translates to CASSYGQLNTEAFF.

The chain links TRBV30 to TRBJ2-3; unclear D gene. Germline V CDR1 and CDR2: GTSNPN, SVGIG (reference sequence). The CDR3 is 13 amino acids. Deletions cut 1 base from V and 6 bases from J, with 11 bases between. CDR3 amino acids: CAWSGMGQDTQYF. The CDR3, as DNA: TGTGCCTGGAGTGGTATGGGCCAGGATACGCAGTATTTT.

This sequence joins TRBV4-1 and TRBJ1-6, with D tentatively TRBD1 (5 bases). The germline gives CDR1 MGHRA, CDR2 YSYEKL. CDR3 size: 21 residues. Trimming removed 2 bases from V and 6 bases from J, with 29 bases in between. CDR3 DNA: TGCGCCAGCAGCCAAAACCTACCCCAACAAGCGACAGCAGGACCTAATTCACCCCTCCACTTT. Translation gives CASSQNLPQQATAGPNSPLHF.

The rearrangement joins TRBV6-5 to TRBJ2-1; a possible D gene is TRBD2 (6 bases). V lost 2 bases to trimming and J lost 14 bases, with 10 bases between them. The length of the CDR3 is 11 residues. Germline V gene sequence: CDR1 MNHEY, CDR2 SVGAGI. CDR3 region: CASSYVGEEFF. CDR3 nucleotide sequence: TGTGCCAGCAGTTACGTGGGGGAGGAGTTCTTC.

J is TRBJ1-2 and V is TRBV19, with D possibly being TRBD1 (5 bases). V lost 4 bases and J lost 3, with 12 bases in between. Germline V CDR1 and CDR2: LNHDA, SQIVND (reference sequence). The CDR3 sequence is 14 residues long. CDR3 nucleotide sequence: TGTGCCAGTAGTACGACCTGGGGGGACTATGGCTACACCTTC. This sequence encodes CASSTTWGDYGYTF.

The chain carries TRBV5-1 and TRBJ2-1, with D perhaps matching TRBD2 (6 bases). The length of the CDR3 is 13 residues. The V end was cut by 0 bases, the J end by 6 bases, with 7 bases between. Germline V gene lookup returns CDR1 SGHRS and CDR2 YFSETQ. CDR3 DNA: TGCGCCAGCAGCTTGGGACTAGTCAATGAGCAGTTCTTC. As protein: CASSLGLVNEQFF.

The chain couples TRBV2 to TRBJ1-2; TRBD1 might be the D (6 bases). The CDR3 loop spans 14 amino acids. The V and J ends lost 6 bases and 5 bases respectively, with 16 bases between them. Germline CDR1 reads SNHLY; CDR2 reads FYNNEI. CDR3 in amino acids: CASSPRRGHYGYTF. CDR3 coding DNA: TGTGCCAGCAGCCCCCGACGGGGACATTATGGCTACACCTTC.

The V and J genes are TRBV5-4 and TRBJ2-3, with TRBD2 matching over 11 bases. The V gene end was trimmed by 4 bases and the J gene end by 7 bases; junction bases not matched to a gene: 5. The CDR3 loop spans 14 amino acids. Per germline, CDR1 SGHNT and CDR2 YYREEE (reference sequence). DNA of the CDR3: TGTGCCAGCAGCAACGTAGCGGGAGGGAATACGCAGTATTTT. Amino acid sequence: CASSNVAGGNTQYF.

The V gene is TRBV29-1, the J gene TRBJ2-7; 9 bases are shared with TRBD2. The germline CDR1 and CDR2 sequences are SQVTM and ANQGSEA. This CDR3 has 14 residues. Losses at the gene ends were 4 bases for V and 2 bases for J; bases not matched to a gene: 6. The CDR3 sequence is CSVVTSGFTYEQYF. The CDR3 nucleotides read TGCAGCGTTGTAACTAGCGGGTTTACCTACGAGCAGTACTTC.

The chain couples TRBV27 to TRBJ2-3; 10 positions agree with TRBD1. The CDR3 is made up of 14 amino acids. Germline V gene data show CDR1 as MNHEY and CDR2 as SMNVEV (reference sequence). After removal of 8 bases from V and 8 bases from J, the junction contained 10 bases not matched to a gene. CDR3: CASQDRGAWGTQYF. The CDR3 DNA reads TGTGCCAGCCAGGACAGGGGGGCTTGGGGTACGCAGTATTTT.

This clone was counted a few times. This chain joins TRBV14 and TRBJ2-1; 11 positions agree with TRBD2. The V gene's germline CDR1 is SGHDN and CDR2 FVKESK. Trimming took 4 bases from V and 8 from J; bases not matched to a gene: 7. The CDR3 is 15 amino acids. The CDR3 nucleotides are TGTGCCAGCAGCCCCTATATAGCGGGAGGGTATGAGCAGTTCTTC. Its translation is CASSPYIAGGYEQFF.

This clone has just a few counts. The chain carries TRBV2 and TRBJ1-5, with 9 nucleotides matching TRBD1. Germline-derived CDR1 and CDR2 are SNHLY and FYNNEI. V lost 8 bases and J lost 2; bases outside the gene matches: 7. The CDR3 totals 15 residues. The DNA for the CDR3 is TGTGCCAGCGGGAAGGACAGGGGTGGCAATCAGCCCCAGCATTTT. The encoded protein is CASGKDRGGNQPQHF.